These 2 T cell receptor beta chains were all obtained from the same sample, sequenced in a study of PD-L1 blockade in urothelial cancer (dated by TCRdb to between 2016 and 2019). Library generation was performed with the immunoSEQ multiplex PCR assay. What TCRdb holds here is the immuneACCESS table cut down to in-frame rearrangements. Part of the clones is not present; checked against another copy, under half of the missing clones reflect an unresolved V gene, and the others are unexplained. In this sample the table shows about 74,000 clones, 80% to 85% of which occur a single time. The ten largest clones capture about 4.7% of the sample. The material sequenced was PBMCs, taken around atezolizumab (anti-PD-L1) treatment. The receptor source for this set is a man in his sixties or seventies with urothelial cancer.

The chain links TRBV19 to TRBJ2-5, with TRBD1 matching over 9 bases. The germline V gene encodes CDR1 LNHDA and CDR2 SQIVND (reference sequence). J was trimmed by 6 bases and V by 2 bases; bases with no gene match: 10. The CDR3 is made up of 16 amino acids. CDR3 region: CASSIKEGQGIKTQYF. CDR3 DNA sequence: TGTGCCAGTAGTATAAAAGAGGGACAGGGTATAAAGACCCAGTACTTC.

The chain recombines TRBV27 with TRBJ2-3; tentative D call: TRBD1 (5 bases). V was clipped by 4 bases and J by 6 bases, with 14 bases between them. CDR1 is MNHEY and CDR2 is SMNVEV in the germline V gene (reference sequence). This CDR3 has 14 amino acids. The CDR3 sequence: CASSSTPAGDTQYF. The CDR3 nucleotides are TGTGCCAGCAGTTCCACGCCTGCAGGGGATACGCAGTATTTT.